Shown below are 10 T cell receptor beta chains from a single sample sequenced in a study of T-cell memory formation after mild COVID-19. TCRdb independently ran MiXCR on the 5' RACE reads; one entry per CDR3 protein. Seen here are around 83,000 distinct CDR3 sequences, nearly 25% observed once, and the top ten hold under 45%. The specimen sequenced was PBMCs or a T cell subset sorted from them (not recorded which). These receptors originate from a young man who had mild COVID-19 (a few samples of this study predate the infection). Cell type and time point are not known.

This clonotype came up a few times. The V call is TRBV4-1, the J call TRBJ2-7, with TRBD1 matching over 8 bases. Germline loops: CDR1 MGHRA, CDR2 YSYEKL. J was trimmed by 5 bases and V by 5 bases; bases with no gene match: 8. The CDR3 contains 14 residues. Written as DNA, the CDR3 is TGCGCCAGCAGCTTAGGACAGGGTGGCAACGAGCAGTACGTC. Encoded protein: CASSLGQGGNEQYV.

The chain links TRBV9 to TRBJ2-7; D might be TRBD2 (5 bases). The CDR3 loop spans 15 amino acids. V gave up 0 bases and J gave up 3 bases, with 13 bases separating them. Germline V gene sequence: CDR1 SGDLS, CDR2 YYNGEE. CDR3 sequence: CASSVGVSVNYEQYF. Here the CDR3 DNA reads TGTGCCAGCAGCGTAGGGGTTAGCGTAAACTACGAGCAGTACTTC.

This clonotype has only one observation. The junction shows a germline mismatch at one end, possibly a read error. The chain is built from TRBV7-9 and TRBJ2-1; D possibly corresponds to TRBD1 (5 bases). The CDR3 is made up of 13 amino acids. The V gene's germline CDR1 is SEHNR and CDR2 FQNEAQ (reference sequence). In nucleotides, the CDR3 is TGTGCCGGCAGCCCACAGGACTACAATGAGCAGTTCTTC. This gives the protein CAGSPQDYNEQFF. Full variable domain (missing parts from reference TRBV7-9 and TRBJ2-1): DTGVSQNPRHKITKRGQNVTFRCDPISEHNRLYWYRQTLGQGPEFLTYFQNEAQLEKSRLLSDRFSAERPKGSFSTLEIQRTEQGDSAMYLCAGSPQDYNEQFFGPGTRLTVL.

The J gene is TRBJ2-5, the V gene TRBV10-3, with D perhaps assigned TRBD1 or TRBD2 (6 bases each). In germline, CDR1 is ENHRY, CDR2 SYGVKD. There are 14 residues in the CDR3. V was pared by 4 bases and J by 5 bases, with 14 bases between. The chain's CDR3 is CAISAGGRPETQYF. The CDR3 coding sequence is TGTGCCATCAGTGCCGGGGGCCGGCCGGAGACCCAGTACTTC.

This chain joins TRBV24-1 and TRBJ2-3, with D possibly being TRBD1 (6 bases). Germline lookup yields CDR1 KGHDR and CDR2 SFDVKD. Trimming took 5 bases from V and 0 from J, leaving 14 bases between them. This CDR3 region has 16 residues. CDR3 sequence reads: CATSGRTEPSTDTQYF. The DNA of the CDR3 is TGTGCCACCAGTGGGAGGACAGAGCCTAGCACAGATACGCAGTATTTT.

The chain employs TRBV3-1 and TRBJ1-6; D not certain. Trimming shortened V by 0 bases and J by 8 bases, and 8 bases separated the two germline ends. Per the germline V gene, CDR1 is LGHDT and CDR2 is YNNKEL (reference sequence). The CDR3 runs to 14 residues. DNA for the CDR3: TGTGCCAGCAGCCAAGATCTCTCGGATTCACCCCTCCACTTT. This encodes CASSQDLSDSPLHF.

This clonotype was seen only a few times. V gene TRBV29-1 combines with J gene TRBJ2-7, with D perhaps assigned TRBD1 or TRBD2 (5 bases each). Germline CDR1 is SQVTM and CDR2 is ANQGSEA. The V end lost 4 bases, the J end lost 0 bases, and 16 bases lay between the germline ends. CDR3 length: 15 amino acids. CDR3 DNA sequence: TGCAGCGTTGGATGGGGGAGAATCTACTCCTACGAGCAGTACTTC. Translating it yields CSVGWGRIYSYEQYF.

In its sample, this clonotype is medium-sized. This chain links TRBV4-2 with TRBJ2-1; no reliable D call. CDR3 length: 16 residues. Germline CDR1 LGHNA, CDR2 YNFKEQ. V lost 0 bases and J 0 bases, leaving 9 bases between the germline ends. The CDR3 sequence: CASSQEGSTSYNEQFF. The CDR3 bases are TGTGCCAGCAGCCAAGAGGGATCTACCTCCTACAATGAGCAGTTCTTC.

The V call is TRBV10-1, the J call TRBJ2-3; D is unresolved. Trimming pared 6 bases from V and 10 bases from J, leaving 14 bases between. This CDR3 contains 12 residues. The V gene's germline CDR1 is WNHNN and CDR2 SYGVQD (reference sequence). The CDR3 is CASSPRLEPQYF. The DNA of the CDR3 is TGCGCCAGCAGCCCTAGGTTAGAGCCGCAGTATTTT.

The chain joins TRBV25-1 to TRBJ2-6; D is unclear. This CDR3 is built from 14 residues. V was trimmed by 2 bases and J by 4 bases, leaving 6 bases between them. Germline V CDR1 and CDR2: MGHDK, SYGVNS. CDR3 residues: CASSEGSGANVLTF. CDR3 DNA sequence: TGTGCCAGCAGTGAAGGTTCAGGGGCCAACGTCCTGACTTTC.